Given below is one T cell receptor beta chain in context. Antigen: not known. Profiled with immunoSEQ multiplex PCR; TCRdb holds only in-frame clones, not every one. The profile shows approximately 70,000 clones, 79% of them singletons. These data belong to a study of a mutant IDH1 vaccine in newly diagnosed glioma. Study context: Patients previously underwent radiotherapy, temozolomide, or both, and most underwent both.

Study results and caveats: Vaccine-induced immune responses occurred in more than 80% of patients.

Time point indicated: baseline, week 1 (first vaccination visit). Specified treatment: pre-vaccination baseline after standard-of-care therapy. New IDH1-mutant, ATRX-lost WHO grade 3 or 4 astrocytomas occurred in donors. Per germline, CDR1 MNHNY and CDR2 SVGAGI (reference sequence). This CDR3 has 13 amino acids. Deletions cut 0 bases from V and 7 bases from J, with 7 bases between. The input for sequencing was PBMCs, taken from a glioma patient treated with radiotherapy, temozolomide or both. The receptor comes from a middle-aged man with glioma. This sequence joins TRBV6-6 and TRBJ1-5; D ambiguous. This CDR3 is CASSYSGEQPQHF. The CDR3 nucleotides read TGTGCCAGCAGTTACTCCGGGGAGCAGCCCCAGCATTTT.